The TCR beta chain described here comes from a study of shared T cell receptors in the human thymus. Using immunoSEQ multiplex PCR, the repertoire was profiled, and TCRdb retains in-frame clones only, with some absent. The data show 540,000 or so clones, with around 82% seen just once and about 0.014% held by the top ten. The sample was also reused in another study, on human thymus T cells. That paper states: Resections were taken during corrective heart surgery, and the thymus tissue came from these. Thymic and blood repertoires seemed to favor certain V and J genes. Highly overlapping thymic repertoires among unrelated individuals were reported in related research.

The sample consisted of thymocytes. This clonotype was obtained from a boy in the first two years of life with a congenital heart defect.

The CDR3 DNA reads TGTGCCAGCAGCACCTCGGGGTTTGGCTACGAGCAGTACTTC. Translation: CASSTSGFGYEQYF. This chain links TRBV7-2 with TRBJ2-7; TRBD2 might be the D (5 bases). V was pared by 5 bases and J by 3 bases, with 14 bases between. Germline V lookup: CDR1 SGHTA, CDR2 FQGNSA. This CDR3 has 14 residues.